The TCR beta chain described here comes from a study of T cell repertoires in cytomegalovirus infection. Overall study: CMV epitopes, recently identified HLA-C-restricted and well-studied HLA-B-restricted, were used. Public signatures in TCR beta pointed to CMV infection and matching HLA type. Findings of the study overall: Identification of carriers of CMV plus the relevant HLA was performed using cumulative public TCR beta family frequency.

To note about this clonotype: The antigen is undetermined.

Germline V gene data show CDR1 as MNHEY and CDR2 as SVGEGT. The CDR3 is 14 residues long. Trimming took off 7 bases at V and 0 bases at J, with 12 bases between the two ends. TCRdb reanalysed the reads using MiXCR and keeps one entry per CDR3 protein. The table shows around 750,000 distinct CDR3 sequences, with about 30% occurring only once. Sequencing was performed on cultured CD8+ T cells from PBMCs, taken from culture after CMV antigen stimulation. V is TRBV6-2 or TRBV6-3 and J is TRBJ1-1, with D possibly being TRBD1 (5 bases). This TCR was recovered from a human donor in good health (CMV status not recorded). Some clones in this sample may be carry-over from other donors' samples. CDR3 in amino acids: CASNTGQVNTEAFF. In nucleotides, the CDR3 is TGTGCCAGCAACACCGGACAAGTGAACACTGAAGCTTTCTTT.